The subject of this entry is one TCR beta chain. Its antigen is not identified. Per the germline V gene, CDR1 is MDHEN and CDR2 is SYDVKM. This CDR3 has 15 amino acids. The V and J ends lost 5 bases and 4 bases respectively, with 12 bases between them. These data belong to a study of OX40 agonist ivuxolimab in advanced cancers. Study context: Earlier treatment with anti-PD-1, anti-PD-L1 or anti-CTLA-4 was permitted, and approximately 38% had received some.

Study outcomes and limitations: The study found that CD8+ T cells averaged more expanded clones than CD4+. Nonresponders included some who also had low normalized T-cell clonal expansion.

Here immunoSEQ multiplex PCR was the method, and the copy in TCRdb shows in-frame clones only, minus some. Of around 41,000 clones in the sample, about 88% were seen once. The rearrangement joins TRBV28 to TRBJ2-6; D is unresolved. This specimen was CD4+ or CD8+ T cells sorted from blood, taken in a trial of the OX40 agonist ivuxolimab. This clonotype was sampled from an adult with an advanced solid tumor such as melanoma, head and neck, liver or kidney cancer. CDR3 in amino acids: CASSPFRRGANVLTF. In nucleotides, the CDR3 is TGTGCCAGCAGTCCCTTCCGGAGAGGGGCCAACGTCCTGACTTTC.